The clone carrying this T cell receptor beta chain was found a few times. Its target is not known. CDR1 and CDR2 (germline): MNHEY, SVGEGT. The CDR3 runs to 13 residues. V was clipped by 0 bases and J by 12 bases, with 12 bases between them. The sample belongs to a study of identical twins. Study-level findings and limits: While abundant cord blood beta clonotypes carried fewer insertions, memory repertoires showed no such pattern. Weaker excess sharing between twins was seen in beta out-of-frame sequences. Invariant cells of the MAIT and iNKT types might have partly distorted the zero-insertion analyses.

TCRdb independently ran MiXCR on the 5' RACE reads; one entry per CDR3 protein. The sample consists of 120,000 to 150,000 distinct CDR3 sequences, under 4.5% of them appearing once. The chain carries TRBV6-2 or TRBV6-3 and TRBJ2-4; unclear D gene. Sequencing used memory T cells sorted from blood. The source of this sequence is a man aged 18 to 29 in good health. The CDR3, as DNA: TGTGCCAGCAGTTACTCGAGGAATCGAAATCAGTACTTC. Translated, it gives CASSYSRNRNQYF.